This T cell receptor beta chain was documented in a study of identical twins. General study points: Fewer insertions were carried by abundant cord blood beta clonotypes, but none was seen in memory repertoires.

TCRdb re-called the 5' RACE reads through MiXCR, storing one row per CDR3 protein. The data contain under 300,000 distinct CDR3 sequences, roughly 13% of them singletons. Among all donors, each was a healthy Caucasian. The V end was cut by 4 bases, the J end by 5 bases, with 18 bases between. CDR1 and CDR2 from the germline V gene are SGHVS and FNYEAQ. The CDR3 is made up of 15 amino acids. A remark on this clonotype: Its antigen is unidentified.

These sequences were also reported in another study, on yellow fever vaccine responses in identical twins.

This TCR came from a woman aged 18-29 years in good health. Sample: memory (CD45RO+) T cells sorted from blood. The chain is built from TRBV7-6 and TRBJ2-7, with D possibly matching TRBD1 (5 bases). The CDR3 here is CASSSRQGLLDEQYF. The CDR3 DNA reads as TGTGCCAGCAGCTCGCGCCAGGGATTGTTGGACGAGCAGTACTTC.